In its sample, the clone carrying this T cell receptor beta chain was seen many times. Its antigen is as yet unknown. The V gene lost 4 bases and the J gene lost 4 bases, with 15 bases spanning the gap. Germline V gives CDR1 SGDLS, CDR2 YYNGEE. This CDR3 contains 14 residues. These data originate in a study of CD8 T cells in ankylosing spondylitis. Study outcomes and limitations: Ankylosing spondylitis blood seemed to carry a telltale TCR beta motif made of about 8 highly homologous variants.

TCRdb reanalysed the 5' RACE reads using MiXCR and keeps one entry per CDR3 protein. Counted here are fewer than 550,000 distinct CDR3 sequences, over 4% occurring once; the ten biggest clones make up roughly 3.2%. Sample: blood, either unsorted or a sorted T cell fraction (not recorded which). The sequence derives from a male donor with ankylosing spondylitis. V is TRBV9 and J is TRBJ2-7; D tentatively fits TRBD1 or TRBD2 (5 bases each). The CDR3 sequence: CASSPGTRAYEQYF. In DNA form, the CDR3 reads TGTGCCAGCAGCCCCGGGACGCGGGCATACGAGCAGTACTTC.